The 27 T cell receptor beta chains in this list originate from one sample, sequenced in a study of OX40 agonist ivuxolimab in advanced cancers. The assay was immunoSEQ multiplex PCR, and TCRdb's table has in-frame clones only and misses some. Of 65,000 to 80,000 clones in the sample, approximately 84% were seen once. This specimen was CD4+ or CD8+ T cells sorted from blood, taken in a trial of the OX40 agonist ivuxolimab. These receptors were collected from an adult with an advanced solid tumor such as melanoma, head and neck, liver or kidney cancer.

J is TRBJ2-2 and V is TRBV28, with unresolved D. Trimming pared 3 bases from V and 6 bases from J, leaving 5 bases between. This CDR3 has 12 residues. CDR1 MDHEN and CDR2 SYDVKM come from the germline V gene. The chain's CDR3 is CASSFWAGELFF. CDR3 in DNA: TGTGCCAGCAGTTTTTGGGCCGGGGAGCTGTTTTTT.

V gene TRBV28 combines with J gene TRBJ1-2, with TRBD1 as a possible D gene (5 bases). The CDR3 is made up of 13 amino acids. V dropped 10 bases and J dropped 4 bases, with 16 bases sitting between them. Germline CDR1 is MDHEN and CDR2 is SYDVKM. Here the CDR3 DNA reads TGTGCCACCAGATTAGACAGCGGCTATGGCTACACCTTC. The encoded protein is CATRLDSGYGYTF.

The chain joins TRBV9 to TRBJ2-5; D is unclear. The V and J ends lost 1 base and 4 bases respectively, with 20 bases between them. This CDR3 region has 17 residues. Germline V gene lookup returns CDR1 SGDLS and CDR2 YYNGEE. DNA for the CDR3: TGTGCCAGCAGCGTATCCCTTAAGGACCCCCTCGGAGAGACCCAGTACTTC. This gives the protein CASSVSLKDPLGETQYF.

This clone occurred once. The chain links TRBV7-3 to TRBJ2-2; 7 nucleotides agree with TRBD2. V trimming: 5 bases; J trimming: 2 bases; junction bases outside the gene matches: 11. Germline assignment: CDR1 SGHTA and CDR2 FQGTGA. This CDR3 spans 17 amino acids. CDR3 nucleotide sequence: TGTGCCAGCAGCCCAGGACGGGCTAGCGGCAACACCGGGGAGCTGTTTTTT. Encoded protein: CASSPGRASGNTGELFF.

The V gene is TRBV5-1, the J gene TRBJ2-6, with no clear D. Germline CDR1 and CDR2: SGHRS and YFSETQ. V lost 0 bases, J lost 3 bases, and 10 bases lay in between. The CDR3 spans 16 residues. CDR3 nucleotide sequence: TGCGCCAGCAGCTTGGTTGTGAGCATTGGGGCCAACGTCCTGACTTTC. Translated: CASSLVVSIGANVLTF.

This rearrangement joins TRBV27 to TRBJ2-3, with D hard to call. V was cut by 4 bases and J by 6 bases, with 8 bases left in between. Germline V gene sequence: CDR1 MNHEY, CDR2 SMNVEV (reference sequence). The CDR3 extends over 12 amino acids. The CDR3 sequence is CASSSRMDTQYF. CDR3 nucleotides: TGTGCCAGCAGTTCTCGGATGGATACGCAGTATTTT.

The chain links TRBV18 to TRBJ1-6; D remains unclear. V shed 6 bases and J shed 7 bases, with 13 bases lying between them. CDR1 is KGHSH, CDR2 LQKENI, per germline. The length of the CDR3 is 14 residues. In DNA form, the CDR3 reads TGTGCCAGCTCCCTCGATCGTTCCAATTCACCCCTCCACTTT. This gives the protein CASSLDRSNSPLHF. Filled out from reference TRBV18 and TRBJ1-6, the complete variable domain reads NAGVMQNPRHLVRRRGQEARLRCSPMKGHSHVYWYRQLPEEGLKFMVYLQKENIIDESGMPKERFSAEFPKEGPSILRIQQVVRGDSAAYFCASSLDRSNSPLHFGNGTRLTVT.

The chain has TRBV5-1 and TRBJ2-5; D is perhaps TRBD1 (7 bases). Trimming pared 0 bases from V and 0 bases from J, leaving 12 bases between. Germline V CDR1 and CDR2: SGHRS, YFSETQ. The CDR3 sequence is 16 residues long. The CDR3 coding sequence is TGCGCCAGCAGCTTGGGCAGGGGGGTCCACCAAGAGACCCAGTACTTC. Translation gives CASSLGRGVHQETQYF.

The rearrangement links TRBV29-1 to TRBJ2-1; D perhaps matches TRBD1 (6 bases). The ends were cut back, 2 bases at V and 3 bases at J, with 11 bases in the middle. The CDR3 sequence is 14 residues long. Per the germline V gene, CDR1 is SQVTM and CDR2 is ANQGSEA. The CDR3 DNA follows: TGCAGCGTTGAAAGGAACAGGGTCTACAATGAGCAGTTCTTC. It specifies CSVERNRVYNEQFF.

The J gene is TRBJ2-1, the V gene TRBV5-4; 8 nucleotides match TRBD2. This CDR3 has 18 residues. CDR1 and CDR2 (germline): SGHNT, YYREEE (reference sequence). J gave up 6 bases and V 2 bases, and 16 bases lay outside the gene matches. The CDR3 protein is CASSFLGFFGGGRNEQFF. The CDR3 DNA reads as TGTGCCAGCAGCTTCCTCGGGTTTTTCGGGGGGGGCCGCAATGAGCAGTTCTTC.

This chain's CDR3 is CASSRGRVGNYGYTF. DNA of the CDR3: TGTGCCAGTAGTAGGGGTAGGGTGGGGAACTATGGCTACACCTTC. This chain links TRBV19 with TRBJ1-2; D is uncertain. This CDR3 contains 15 residues. With 4 bases removed from V and 2 bases from J, the gap between germline ends came to 14 bases. The V gene's germline CDR1 is LNHDA and CDR2 SQIVND (reference sequence).

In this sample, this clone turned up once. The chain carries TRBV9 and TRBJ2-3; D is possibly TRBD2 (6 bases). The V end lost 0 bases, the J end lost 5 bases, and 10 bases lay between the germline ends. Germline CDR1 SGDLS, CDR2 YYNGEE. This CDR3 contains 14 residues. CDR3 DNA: TGTGCCAGCAGCGTAGGGGGGGTACGAGATACGCAGTATTTT. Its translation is CASSVGGVRDTQYF.

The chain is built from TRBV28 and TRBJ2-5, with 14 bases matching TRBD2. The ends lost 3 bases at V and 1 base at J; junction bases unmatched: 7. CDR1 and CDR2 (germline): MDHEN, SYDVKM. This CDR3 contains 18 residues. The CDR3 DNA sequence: TGTGCCAGCAGTTTCACTAAAGGGACTAGCGGGAGCCAAGAGACCCAGTACTTC. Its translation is CASSFTKGTSGSQETQYF.

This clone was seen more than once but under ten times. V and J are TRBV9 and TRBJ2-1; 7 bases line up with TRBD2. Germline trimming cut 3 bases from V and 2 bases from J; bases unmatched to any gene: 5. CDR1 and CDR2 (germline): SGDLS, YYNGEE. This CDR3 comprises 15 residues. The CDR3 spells CASSELARPYNEQFF. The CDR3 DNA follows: TGTGCCAGCAGCGAACTAGCGCGACCCTACAATGAGCAGTTCTTC. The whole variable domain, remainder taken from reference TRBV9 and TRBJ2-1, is DSGVTQTPKHLITATGQRVTLRCSPRSGDLSVYWYQQSLDQGLQFLIQYYNGEERAKGNILERFSAQQFPDLHSELNLSSLELGDSALYFCASSELARPYNEQFFGPGTRLTVL.

The CDR3 bases are TGCAGCGTTGGGCGGCGCCAGAGAAGCACAGATACGCAGTATTTT. It encodes CSVGRRQRSTDTQYF. This chain connects TRBV29-1 to TRBJ2-3; D unresolved. Germline V lookup: CDR1 SQVTM, CDR2 ANQGSEA. V shed 4 bases and J shed 0 bases, with 14 bases lying between them. The CDR3 covers 15 residues.

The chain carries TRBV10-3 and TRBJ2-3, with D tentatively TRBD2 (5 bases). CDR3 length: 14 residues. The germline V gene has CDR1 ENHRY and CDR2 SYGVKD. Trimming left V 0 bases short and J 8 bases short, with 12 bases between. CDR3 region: CAISESDSVITQYF. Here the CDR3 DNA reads TGTGCCATCAGTGAGTCTGATAGCGTGATTACGCAGTATTTT.

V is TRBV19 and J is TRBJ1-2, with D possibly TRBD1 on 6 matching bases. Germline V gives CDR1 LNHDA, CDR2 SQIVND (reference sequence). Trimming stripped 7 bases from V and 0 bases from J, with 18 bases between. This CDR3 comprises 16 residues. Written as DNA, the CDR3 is TGTGCCAGTACCGGGGGGGCACCTCTCTCTAACTATGGCTACACCTTC. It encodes CASTGGAPLSNYGYTF.

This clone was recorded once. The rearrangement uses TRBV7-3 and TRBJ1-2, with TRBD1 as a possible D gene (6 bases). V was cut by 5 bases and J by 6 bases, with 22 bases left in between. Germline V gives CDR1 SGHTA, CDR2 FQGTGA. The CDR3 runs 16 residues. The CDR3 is CASSPQARGGEDGYTF. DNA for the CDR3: TGTGCCAGCAGCCCACAAGCCCGAGGGGGTGAAGATGGCTACACCTTC.

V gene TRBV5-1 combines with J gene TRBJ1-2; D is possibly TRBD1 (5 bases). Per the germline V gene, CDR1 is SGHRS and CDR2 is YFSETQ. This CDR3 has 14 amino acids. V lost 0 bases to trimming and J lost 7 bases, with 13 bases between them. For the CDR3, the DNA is TGCGCCAGCAGCTTGGGGATGGGGCTGAGTGGCTACACCTTC. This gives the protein CASSLGMGLSGYTF.

The CDR3, as DNA: TGTGCCAGCAGTCGGGGACTTTGGCAGCCCCAGCATTTT. Protein sequence: CASSRGLWQPQHF. The rearrangement joins TRBV6-1 to TRBJ1-5; possibly TRBD1 for D (5 bases). V lost 5 bases, J lost 7 bases, and 12 bases lay in between. Per the germline V gene, CDR1 is MNHNS and CDR2 is SASEGT. The CDR3 spans 13 residues.

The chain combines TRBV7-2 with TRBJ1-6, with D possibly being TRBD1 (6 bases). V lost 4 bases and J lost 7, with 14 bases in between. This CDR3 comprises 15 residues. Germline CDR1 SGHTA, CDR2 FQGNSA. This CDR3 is CASSSDRIGNSPLHF. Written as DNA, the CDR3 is TGTGCCAGCAGCTCCGACAGGATCGGAAATTCACCCCTCCACTTT.

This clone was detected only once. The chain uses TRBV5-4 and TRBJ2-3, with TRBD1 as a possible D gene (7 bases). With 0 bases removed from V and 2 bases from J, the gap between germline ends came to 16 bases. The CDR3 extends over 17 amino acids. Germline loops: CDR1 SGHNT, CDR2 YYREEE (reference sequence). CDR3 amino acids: CASSLAKGGTDTDTQYF. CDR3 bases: TGTGCCAGCAGCTTGGCCAAAGGGGGGACAGACACAGATACGCAGTATTTT.

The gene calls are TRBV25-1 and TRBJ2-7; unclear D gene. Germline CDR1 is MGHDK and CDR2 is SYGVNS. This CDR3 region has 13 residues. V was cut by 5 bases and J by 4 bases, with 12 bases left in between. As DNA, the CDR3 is TGTGCCAGCAGTTTAACCGGGTTATACGAGCAGTACTTC. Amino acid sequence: CASSLTGLYEQYF.

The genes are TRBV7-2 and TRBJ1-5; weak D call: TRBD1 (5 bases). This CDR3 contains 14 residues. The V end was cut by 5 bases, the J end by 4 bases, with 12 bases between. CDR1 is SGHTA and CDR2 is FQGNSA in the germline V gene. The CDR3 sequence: CASSPGSSNQPQHF. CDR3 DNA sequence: TGTGCCAGCAGCCCAGGGTCCTCGAATCAGCCCCAGCATTTT.

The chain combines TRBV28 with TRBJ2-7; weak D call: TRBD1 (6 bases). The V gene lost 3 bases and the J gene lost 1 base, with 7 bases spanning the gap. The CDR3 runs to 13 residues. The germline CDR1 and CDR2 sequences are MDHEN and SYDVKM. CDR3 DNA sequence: TGTGCCAGCAGTTTTGGACAGTCCTACGAGCAGTACTTC. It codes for CASSFGQSYEQYF.

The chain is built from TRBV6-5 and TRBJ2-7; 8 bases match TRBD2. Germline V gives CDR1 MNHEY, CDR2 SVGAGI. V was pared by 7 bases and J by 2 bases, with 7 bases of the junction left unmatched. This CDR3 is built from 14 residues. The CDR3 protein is CASKTGLAAYEQYF. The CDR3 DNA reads TGTGCCAGCAAGACAGGACTAGCCGCCTACGAGCAGTACTTC.

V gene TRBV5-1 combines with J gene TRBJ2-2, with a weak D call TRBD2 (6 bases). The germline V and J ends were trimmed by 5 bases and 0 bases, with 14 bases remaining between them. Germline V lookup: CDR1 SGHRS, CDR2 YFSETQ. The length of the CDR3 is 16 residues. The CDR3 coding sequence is TGCGCCAGCAGTCTGGAGGGAACCACGAACACCGGGGAGCTGTTTTTT. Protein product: CASSLEGTTNTGELFF.